These 19 T cell receptor beta chains came from one sample sequenced in a study of CD8+CD57+ T cells in acquired aplastic anemia. The template used for profiling TCR beta VDJ and CDR3 was genomic DNA. One entry per CDR3 protein results from TCRdb running MiXCR on the reads. This sample has some 160,000 distinct CDR3 sequences; roughly 48% occur once, and the top ten carry approximately 3%. Patients picked for sequencing had shown CD8+CD57+ cell expansion detected by flow cytometry. Sequencing used sorted CD4+, CD8+, or CD8+CD57+ T cells (not recorded which) from PBMCs. The origin of the receptors is a human donor with aplastic anemia.

This sequence joins TRBV24-1 and TRBJ2-3; 7 bases line up with TRBD2. Unmatched junction bases numbered 4, after V lost 5 bases and J lost 0 bases. CDR1 is KGHDR, CDR2 SFDVKD, per germline. This CDR3 comprises 15 residues. DNA of the CDR3: TGTGCCACCAGTGTAGCGGGCCCTAGCACAGATACGCAGTATTTT. This gives the protein CATSVAGPSTDTQYF.

V is TRBV24-1 and J is TRBJ2-5; D ambiguous. CDR1 is KGHDR, CDR2 SFDVKD, per germline. Deletions cut 10 bases from V and 5 bases from J, with 19 bases between. CDR3 length equals 14 residues. The CDR3 loop reads CATKGRTSAETQYF. DNA for the CDR3: TGTGCCACTAAGGGTAGAACTTCAGCGGAGACCCAGTACTTC.

This clonotype has only a few counts. V and J are TRBV7-9 and TRBJ1-2; 7 nucleotides match TRBD1. This CDR3 spans 14 amino acids. The V gene's germline CDR1 is SEHNR and CDR2 FQNEAQ (reference sequence). The V and J ends lost 5 bases and 4 bases, in that order; junction bases with no gene match: 7. CDR3 coding DNA: TGTGCCAGCAGCCCTCAGGGGGGACCCTATGGCTACACCTTC. Amino acids: CASSPQGGPYGYTF.

The chain couples TRBV29-1 to TRBJ1-1, with TRBD1 matching 8 bases. Germline V gene sequence: CDR1 SQVTM, CDR2 ANQGSEA. The CDR3 extends over 13 amino acids. V was clipped by 3 bases and J by 5 bases; unmatched bases: 5. The DNA for the CDR3 is TGCAGCGTTGAGACAGGGGTCGGAACTGAAGCTTTCTTT. The encoded protein is CSVETGVGTEAFF.

This clonotype was counted ten times or more. This rearrangement joins TRBV7-2 to TRBJ2-7; 8 nucleotides align to TRBD2. Trimming cost V 3 bases and J 4 bases; bases outside gene matches: 5. The CDR3 has 14 amino acids. Germline V gene data show CDR1 as SGHTA and CDR2 as FQGNSA. CDR3 nucleotides: TGTGCCAGCAGCTTTGCGGGAGGTGAATACGAGCAGTACTTC. This encodes CASSFAGGEYEQYF.

There are a few counts of this clonotype. The rearrangement links TRBV24-1 to TRBJ2-5; tentatively, D is TRBD1 (6 bases). Germline CDR1 reads KGHDR; CDR2 reads SFDVKD. This CDR3 has 15 amino acids. V was clipped by 4 bases and J by 4 bases, with 15 bases between them. CDR3 protein: CATSDSTGSGETQYF. DNA of the CDR3: TGTGCCACCAGTGACTCGACAGGTTCTGGAGAGACCCAGTACTTC.

V usage is TRBV2 and J usage is TRBJ1-1; D remains unclear. This CDR3 spans 14 amino acids. Trimming stripped 6 bases from V and 4 bases from J, with 15 bases between. CDR1 SNHLY and CDR2 FYNNEI come from the germline V gene. CDR3 protein: CASSASMQSTEAFF. The DNA for the CDR3 is TGTGCCAGCAGCGCCTCTATGCAGAGCACTGAAGCTTTCTTT. Based on the CDR3 plus reference TRBV2 and TRBJ1-1, the full variable domain is EPEVTQTPSHQVTQMGQEVILRCVPISNHLYFYWYRQILGQKVEFLVSFYNNEISEKSEIFDDQFSVERPDGSNFTLKIRSTKLEDSAMYFCASSASMQSTEAFFGQGTRLTVV.

A few counts support this clonotype. The chain has TRBV7-2 and TRBJ2-5; a possible D gene is TRBD1 (6 bases). CDR3 size: 13 residues. Trimming pared 5 bases from V and 5 bases from J, leaving 12 bases between. Germline assignment: CDR1 SGHTA and CDR2 FQGNSA. The CDR3: CASSQGLGETQYF. The CDR3 nucleotides read TGTGCCAGCAGCCAGGGGTTAGGGGAGACCCAGTACTTC.

This chain links TRBV15 with TRBJ1-5; D perhaps matches TRBD1 (5 bases). V lost 0 bases, J lost 6 bases, and 12 bases lay in between. CDR1 LNHNV and CDR2 YYDKDF come from the germline V gene (reference sequence). The CDR3 runs to 15 residues. DNA of the CDR3: TGTGCCACCAGCAGAGATCTGGGCAGGGCTCAGCCCCAGCATTTT. Amino acid sequence: CATSRDLGRAQPQHF. Drawing the rest from reference TRBV15 and TRBJ1-5, the complete variable domain is DAMVIQNPRYQVTQFGKPVTLSCSQTLNHNVMYWYQQKSSQAPKLLFHYYDKDFNNEADTPDNFQSRRPNTSFCFLDIRSPGLGDTAMYLCATSRDLGRAQPQHFGDGTRLSIL.

This clonotype was detected ten times or more. The chain has TRBV9 and TRBJ2-1, with D unclear. Trimming shortened V by 4 bases and J by 0 bases, and 11 bases separated the two germline ends. The CDR3 has 15 residues. CDR1 is SGDLS, CDR2 YYNGEE, per germline. CDR3 loop: CASSPTTTSYNEQFF. CDR3 in DNA: TGTGCCAGCAGCCCTACGACGACCTCCTACAATGAGCAGTTCTTC.

The chain links TRBV5-8 to TRBJ2-7; D not certain. The CDR3 contains 14 residues. Germline V gene lookup returns CDR1 SGHTS and CDR2 YDEGEE. Trimming pared 2 bases from V and 2 bases from J, leaving 11 bases between. CDR3 protein: CASSFGRPTYEQYF. DNA for the CDR3: TGTGCCAGCAGCTTTGGCAGGCCCACCTACGAGCAGTACTTC.

The CDR3 DNA sequence: TGTGCCATCAGTGAGTCGGAGGACCCCTATGGCTACACCTTC. Translation: CAISESEDPYGYTF. This sequence joins TRBV10-3 and TRBJ1-2; D gene unclear. This CDR3 spans 14 amino acids. Germline lookup yields CDR1 ENHRY and CDR2 SYGVKD. Trimming cost V 0 bases and J 4 bases, with 9 bases left between them.

The chain couples TRBV6-1 to TRBJ1-6, with 8 bases lining up with TRBD1. Germline values: CDR1 MNHNS, CDR2 SASEGT. This CDR3 spans 13 amino acids. V was pared by 6 bases and J by 7 bases, with 2 bases of the junction left unmatched. CDR3 bases: TGTGCCAGCAGGGACAGGGAGAATTCACCCCTCCACTTT. Its translation: CASRDRENSPLHF.

There are many counts of this clonotype. The chain combines TRBV19 with TRBJ2-1, with TRBD2 matching over 8 bases. CDR3 size: 15 residues. Germline V gene lookup returns CDR1 LNHDA and CDR2 SQIVND (reference sequence). Trimming at V came to 3 bases and at J to 4 bases, leaving 5 bases not matched to a gene. In DNA, the CDR3 is TGTGCCAGTAGTATGATGGCTAGCGGGTACAATGAGCAGTTCTTC. Encoded protein: CASSMMASGYNEQFF. The entire variable domain, with the rest obtained from reference TRBV19 and TRBJ2-1, is as follows: DGGITQSPKYLFRKEGQNVTLSCEQNLNHDAMYWYRQDPGQGLRLIYYSQIVNDFQKGDIAEGYSVSREKKESFPLTVTSAQKNPTAFYLCASSMMASGYNEQFFGPGTRLTVL.

The CDR3 is CASSSSGRASYRETQYF. The CDR3 nucleotides are TGTGCCAGCAGTTCTAGCGGGAGGGCCTCTTACAGGGAGACCCAGTACTTC. V gene TRBV27 combines with J gene TRBJ2-5; 12 bases line up with TRBD2. Germline lookup yields CDR1 MNHEY and CDR2 SMNVEV (reference sequence). V trimming: 4 bases; J trimming: 5 bases; junction bases outside the gene matches: 11. The CDR3 has 17 residues.

Ten or more counts support this clonotype. The rearrangement links TRBV28 to TRBJ2-5; perhaps TRBD1 as D (5 bases). There are 13 residues in the CDR3. The V gene's germline CDR1 is MDHEN and CDR2 SYDVKM. The V and J ends lost 3 bases and 5 bases respectively, with 10 bases between them. CDR3 nucleotide sequence: TGTGCCAGCAGTTTCAGCAGGGCGGAGACCCAGTACTTC. It yields the protein CASSFSRAETQYF.

The V gene is TRBV15, the J gene TRBJ2-7; 7 nucleotides line up with TRBD2. The CDR3 runs 15 residues. With 1 base clipped from V and 5 bases from J, the junction kept 8 bases outside the gene matches. Looked up from germline, CDR1 is LNHNV and CDR2 is YYDKDF (reference sequence). The CDR3 protein is CATSRGGGEGDEQYF. The CDR3 coding sequence is TGTGCCACCAGCAGAGGGGGTGGGGAGGGCGACGAGCAGTACTTC.

This clonotype was detected many times. The V and J genes are TRBV5-1 and TRBJ2-1; TRBD2 agrees at 14 bases. The CDR3 is made up of 15 amino acids. Germline-derived CDR1 and CDR2 are SGHRS and YFSETQ. V dropped 4 bases and J dropped 8; count of bases not matched to a gene: 5. Written as DNA, the CDR3 is TGCGCCAGCAGCGCGACTAGCGGGAGGGGCCATGAGCAGTTCTTC. Its translation is CASSATSGRGHEQFF.

There are many counts of this clonotype. The genes are TRBV6-5 and TRBJ2-7; 9 bases fit TRBD1. The CDR3 extends over 15 amino acids. V shed 0 bases and J 6 bases; nucleotides not matched to a gene: 6. CDR1 is MNHEY, CDR2 SVGAGI, per germline. The CDR3, as DNA: TGTGCCAGCAGTTACTCGACCGGGACAGGGACCGAGCAGTACTTC. Encoded protein: CASSYSTGTGTEQYF.